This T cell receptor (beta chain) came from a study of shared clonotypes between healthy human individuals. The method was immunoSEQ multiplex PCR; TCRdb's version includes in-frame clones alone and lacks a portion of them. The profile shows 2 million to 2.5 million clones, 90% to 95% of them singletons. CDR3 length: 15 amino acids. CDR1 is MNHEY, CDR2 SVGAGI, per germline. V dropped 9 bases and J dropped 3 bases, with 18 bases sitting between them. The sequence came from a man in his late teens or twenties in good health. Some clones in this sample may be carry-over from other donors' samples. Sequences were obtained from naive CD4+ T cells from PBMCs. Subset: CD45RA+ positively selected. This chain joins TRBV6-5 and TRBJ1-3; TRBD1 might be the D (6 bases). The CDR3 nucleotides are TGTGCCAGTAGACGAACAGGGTCTGGTGGAAACACCATATATTTT. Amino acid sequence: CASRRTGSGGNTIYF.